This TCR beta chain was found in a study of cytomegalovirus exposure and HLA in healthy donors. Study as a whole: Around 81% of 350 to 400 genotyped donors fell in the Caucasian-associated ancestry cluster.

Study-level results: The authors enumerated over 150 TCR beta chains as linked to cytomegalovirus. A later analysis linked a missense DCLRE1C variant to TCR beta V- and J-gene trimming. Information on immune exposure was restricted to one variable (CMV serostatus).

Comments on this clone: No antigen is known for it.

This CDR3 has 13 amino acids. Looked up from germline, CDR1 is SGHTA and CDR2 is FQGNSA. Trimming stripped 6 bases from V and 3 bases from J, with 11 bases between. The PCR had 60 Vbeta and 13 Jbeta primers. Sequencing was performed with immunoSEQ multiplex PCR; in TCRdb, only in-frame clones are kept and a portion is missing. The sample lists about 160,000 clones; around 80% were seen once. This sequence joins TRBV7-2 and TRBJ2-5, with TRBD1 as a possible D gene (7 bases). This TCR was recovered from a male donor in good health and CMV-seronegative. Sequencing was done on a sample of PBMCs. CDR3 DNA sequence: TGTGCCAGCAGGATCAGGGGGGAAGAGACCCAGTACTTC. Its protein product is CASRIRGEETQYF. Together with reference TRBV7-2 and TRBJ2-5, the CDR3 gives the full variable domain: GAGVSQSPSNKVTEKGKDVELRCDPISGHTALYWYRQSLGQGLEFLIYFQGNSAPDKSGLPSDRFSAERTGGSVSTLTIQRTQQEDSAVYLCASRIRGEETQYFGPGTRLLVL.